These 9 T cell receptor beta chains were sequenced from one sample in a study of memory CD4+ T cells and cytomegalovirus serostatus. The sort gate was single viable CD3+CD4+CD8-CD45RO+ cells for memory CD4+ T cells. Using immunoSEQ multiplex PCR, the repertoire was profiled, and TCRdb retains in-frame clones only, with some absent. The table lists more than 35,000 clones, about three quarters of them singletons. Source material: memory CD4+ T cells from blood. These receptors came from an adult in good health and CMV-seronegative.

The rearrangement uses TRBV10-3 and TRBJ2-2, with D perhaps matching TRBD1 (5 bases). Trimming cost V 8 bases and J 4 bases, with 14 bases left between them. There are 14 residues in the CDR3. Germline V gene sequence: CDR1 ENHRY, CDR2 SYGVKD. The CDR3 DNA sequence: TGTGCCATCCAAACCAGCAGGGTCACCGGGGAGCTGTTTTTT. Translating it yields CAIQTSRVTGELFF.

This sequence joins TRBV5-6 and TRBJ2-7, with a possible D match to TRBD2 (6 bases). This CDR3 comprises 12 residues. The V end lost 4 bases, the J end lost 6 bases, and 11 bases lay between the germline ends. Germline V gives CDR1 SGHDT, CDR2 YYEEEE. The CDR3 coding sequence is TGTGCCAGCAGCCCCCGGCGGGGCGAGCAGTACTTC. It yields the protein CASSPRRGEQYF.

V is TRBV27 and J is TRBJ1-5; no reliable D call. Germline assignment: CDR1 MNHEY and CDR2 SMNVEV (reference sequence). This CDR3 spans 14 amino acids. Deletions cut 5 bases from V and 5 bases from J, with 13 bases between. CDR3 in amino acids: CASSPLGRDQPQHF. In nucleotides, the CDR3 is TGTGCCAGCAGTCCCCTCGGTAGGGATCAGCCCCAGCATTTT.

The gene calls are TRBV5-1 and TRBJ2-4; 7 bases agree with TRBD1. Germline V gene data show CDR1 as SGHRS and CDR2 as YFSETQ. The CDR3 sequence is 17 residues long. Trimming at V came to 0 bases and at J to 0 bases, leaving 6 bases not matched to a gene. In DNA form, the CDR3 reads TGCGCCAGCAGCTTGGGCAAGGGGGCGGGAGCCAAAAACATTCAGTACTTC. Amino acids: CASSLGKGAGAKNIQYF.

The CDR3 loop reads CASSETRAYGYTF. CDR3 nucleotide sequence: TGCGCCAGCAGTGAGACGAGGGCCTATGGCTACACCTTC. The chain links TRBV10-1 to TRBJ1-2, with no clear D. The CDR3 runs 13 residues. Trimming left V 2 bases short and J 4 bases short, with 8 bases between. Germline V gives CDR1 WNHNN, CDR2 SYGVQD (reference sequence).

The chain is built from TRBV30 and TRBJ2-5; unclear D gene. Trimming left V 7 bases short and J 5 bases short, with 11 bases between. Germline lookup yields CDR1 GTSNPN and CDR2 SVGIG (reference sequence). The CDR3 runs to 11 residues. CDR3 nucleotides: TGTGCCTCCTCGACAATGGAGACCCAGTACTTC. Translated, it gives CASSTMETQYF.

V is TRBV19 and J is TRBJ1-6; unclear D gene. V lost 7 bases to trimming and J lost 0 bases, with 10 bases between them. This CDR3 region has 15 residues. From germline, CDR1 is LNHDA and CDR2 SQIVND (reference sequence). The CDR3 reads CASTDRSSYNSPLHF. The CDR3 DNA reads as TGTGCCAGTACCGACCGAAGCTCCTATAATTCACCCCTCCACTTT.

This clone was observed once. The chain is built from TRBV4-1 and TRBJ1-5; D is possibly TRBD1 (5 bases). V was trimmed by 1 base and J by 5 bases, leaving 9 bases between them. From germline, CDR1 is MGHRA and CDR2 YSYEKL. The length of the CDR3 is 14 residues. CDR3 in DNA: TGCGCCAGCAGCCAAGCCCGGGGCGATCAGCCCCAGCATTTT. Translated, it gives CASSQARGDQPQHF.

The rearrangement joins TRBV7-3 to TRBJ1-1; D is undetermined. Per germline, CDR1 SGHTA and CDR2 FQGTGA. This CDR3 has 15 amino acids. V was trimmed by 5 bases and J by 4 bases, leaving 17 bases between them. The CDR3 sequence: CASSPTSTVATEAFF. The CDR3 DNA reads TGTGCCAGCAGCCCAACCTCGACGGTGGCCACTGAAGCTTTCTTT.